What follows are 23 T cell receptor beta chains derived from one specimen sequenced in a study of cytomegalovirus exposure and HLA in healthy donors. 13 Jbeta primers and 60 Vbeta primers were used for the PCR. The repertoire was sequenced with immunoSEQ multiplex PCR; TCRdb's copy has only in-frame clones and lacks some. The sample records approximately 110,000 clones, approximately 70% being singletons. Sequencing input: PBMCs. The receptors were sampled from a middle-aged man in good health and CMV-seropositive.

This clone turned up a few times. This chain uses TRBV4-1 with TRBJ2-1; the match to TRBD2 covers 9 bases. Germline V gives CDR1 MGHRA, CDR2 YSYEKL. This CDR3 is 18 amino acids long. J was trimmed by 7 bases and V by 1 base; bases with no gene match: 14. CDR3 in DNA: TGCGCCAGCAGCCAAGGGTATGCGGGAGGGCGTGGTAGGAATGAGCAGTTCTTC. It yields the protein CASSQGYAGGRGRNEQFF.

The chain combines TRBV5-6 with TRBJ2-1; the D is unclear. V gave up 0 bases and J gave up 8 bases, with 15 bases separating them. The germline V gene has CDR1 SGHDT and CDR2 YYEEEE. This CDR3 region has 15 residues. CDR3 in amino acids: CASSLALAEVDEQFF. For the CDR3, the DNA is TGTGCCAGCAGCTTGGCCCTTGCCGAGGTGGATGAGCAGTTCTTC.

This clone was seen a handful of times. J is TRBJ2-3 and V is TRBV19; 9 nucleotides match TRBD2. CDR1 LNHDA and CDR2 SQIVND come from the germline V gene (reference sequence). V trimming: 0 bases; J trimming: 12 bases; junction bases outside the gene matches: 16. The CDR3 sequence is 17 residues long. The CDR3 here is CASSIDLNAGGTKGQYF. The CDR3 region has the DNA TGTGCCAGTAGTATAGATCTAAACGCGGGAGGGACAAAGGGTCAGTATTTT.

The rearrangement links TRBV6-1 to TRBJ2-7; D may be TRBD1 (5 bases). The CDR3 has 14 amino acids. The ends were cut back, 2 bases at V and 3 bases at J, with 11 bases in the middle. Germline assignment: CDR1 MNHNS and CDR2 SASEGT. The CDR3 here is CASSESQGIYEQYF. CDR3 nucleotides: TGTGCCAGCAGTGAAAGTCAGGGTATCTACGAGCAGTACTTC.

This clone occurred once. The chain employs TRBV27 and TRBJ2-1; D is ambiguous. The CDR3 spans 11 residues. Trimming shortened V by 2 bases and J by 8 bases, and 4 bases separated the two germline ends. In germline, CDR1 is MNHEY, CDR2 SMNVEV (reference sequence). CDR3 region: CASSLGYEQFF. The CDR3 DNA reads as TGTGCCAGCAGTTTAGGCTATGAGCAGTTCTTC.

The V call is TRBV28, the J call TRBJ1-2, with no clear D. V was cut by 7 bases and J by 2 bases, with 8 bases left in between. This CDR3 region has 12 residues. Germline loops: CDR1 MDHEN, CDR2 SYDVKM. This CDR3 is CASTSGNYGYTF. In DNA form, the CDR3 reads TGTGCCAGCACCTCGGGGAACTATGGCTACACCTTC.

The V gene is TRBV19, the J gene TRBJ2-5; 9 bases line up with TRBD1. The junction had 1 base not matched to a gene; V was cut back by 4 bases and J by 1 base. Germline CDR1 reads LNHDA; CDR2 reads SQIVND (reference sequence). The CDR3 length is 14 residues. CDR3: CASSTQGAQETQYF. The CDR3 DNA follows: TGTGCCAGTAGTACACAGGGGGCCCAAGAGACCCAGTACTTC. The full variable domain, with the rest looked up from reference TRBV19 and TRBJ2-5, is DGGITQSPKYLFRKEGQNVTLSCEQNLNHDAMYWYRQDPGQGLRLIYYSQIVNDFQKGDIAEGYSVSREKKESFPLTVTSAQKNPTAFYLCASSTQGAQETQYFGPGTRLLVL.

V is TRBV15 and J is TRBJ1-1; 8 bases map to TRBD1. CDR1 LNHNV and CDR2 YYDKDF come from the germline V gene (reference sequence). CDR3 length equals 14 residues. Trimming took 1 base from V and 4 from J; bases not matched to a gene: 2. The CDR3 region is CATSRARGLTEAFF. The CDR3 DNA sequence: TGTGCCACCAGCAGAGCCAGGGGGCTCACTGAAGCTTTCTTT. Using reference TRBV15 and TRBJ1-1 for the parts outside the CDR3, the full variable domain is DAMVIQNPRYQVTQFGKPVTLSCSQTLNHNVMYWYQQKSSQAPKLLFHYYDKDFNNEADTPDNFQSRRPNTSFCFLDIRSPGLGDTAMYLCATSRARGLTEAFFGQGTRLTVV.

J is TRBJ1-1 and V is TRBV5-1, with 7 bases aligning to TRBD1. The CDR3 is 16 residues long. V trimming: 0 bases; J trimming: 1 base; junction bases outside the gene matches: 6. Germline lookup yields CDR1 SGHRS and CDR2 YFSETQ. The CDR3 loop reads CASSLEPGGKNTEAFF. In DNA, the CDR3 is TGCGCCAGCAGCTTGGAGCCAGGGGGGAAGAACACTGAAGCTTTCTTT.

This clone was recorded only once. This chain uses TRBV28 with TRBJ2-7; D remains unclear. Germline assignment: CDR1 MDHEN and CDR2 SYDVKM. V lost 4 bases to trimming and J lost 9 bases, with 13 bases between them. CDR3 length: 12 residues. CDR3 residues: CASSSRVLGQYF. CDR3 in DNA: TGTGCCAGCAGTTCCCGGGTCTTAGGGCAGTACTTC.

This chain links TRBV6-5 with TRBJ2-7; 7 bases fit TRBD1. The CDR3 spans 14 residues. V trimming: 5 bases; J trimming: 0 bases; junction bases outside the gene matches: 4. Germline CDR1 is MNHEY and CDR2 is SVGAGI. This CDR3 reads CASSQGVSSYEQYF. The CDR3 DNA reads TGTGCCAGCAGTCAGGGGGTGAGCTCCTACGAGCAGTACTTC.

J is TRBJ2-5 and V is TRBV7-2, with 7 bases identical to TRBD1. The CDR3 spans 14 residues. Germline assignment: CDR1 SGHTA and CDR2 FQGNSA. Unmatched junction bases numbered 2, after V lost 4 bases and J lost 0 bases. CDR3: CASSSGQDQETQYF. CDR3 in DNA: TGTGCCAGCAGCTCCGGACAGGACCAAGAGACCCAGTACTTC.

The CDR3 nucleotides are TGTGCCAGCACCCGGGGACAGGGCACCAATCAGCCCCAGCATTTT. This codes for CASTRGQGTNQPQHF. This sequence joins TRBV2 and TRBJ1-5, with 9 bases that match TRBD1. Germline values: CDR1 SNHLY, CDR2 FYNNEI. The CDR3 extends over 15 amino acids. V was pared by 7 bases and J by 3 bases, with 7 bases of the junction left unmatched.

V gene TRBV7-9 combines with J gene TRBJ1-4; 8 nucleotides match TRBD1. The CDR3 is 17 amino acids. V lost 4 bases, J lost 8 bases, and 15 bases stayed unmatched. Germline CDR1 reads SEHNR; CDR2 reads FQNEAQ (reference sequence). The CDR3 region is CASSSRPRQGTLEKLFF. CDR3 in DNA: TGTGCCAGCAGCTCGAGGCCGAGACAGGGGACTTTGGAAAAACTGTTTTTT. Full variable domain (remainder filled in from reference TRBV7-9 and TRBJ1-4): DTGVSQNPRHKITKRGQNVTFRCDPISEHNRLYWYRQTLGQGPEFLTYFQNEAQLEKSRLLSDRFSAERPKGSFSTLEIQRTEQGDSAMYLCASSSRPRQGTLEKLFFGSGTQLSVL.

V gene TRBV9 combines with J gene TRBJ2-2; maybe TRBD2 (5 bases). V was pared by 0 bases and J by 3 bases, with 15 bases between. CDR1 is SGDLS, CDR2 YYNGEE, per germline. This CDR3 is built from 17 residues. CDR3 nucleotide sequence: TGTGCCAGCAGCGTAGAGGCCCTTACTAGATACACCGGGGAGCTGTTTTTT. This sequence encodes CASSVEALTRYTGELFF.

The chain carries TRBV19 and TRBJ1-1, with unresolved D. This CDR3 region has 16 residues. V was clipped by 4 bases and J by 0 bases, with 15 bases between them. CDR1 is LNHDA and CDR2 is SQIVND in the germline V gene (reference sequence). The CDR3 coding sequence is TGTGCCAGTAGTACCCTAATGAAGCTTCTGAACACTGAAGCTTTCTTT. It is translated as CASSTLMKLLNTEAFF.

With regard to this clone: At one end, the junction sequence differs from germline, possibly due to a read error. The genes are TRBV29-1 and TRBJ1-1, with D maybe TRBD1 (5 bases). The CDR3 spans 14 residues. Germline V gene lookup returns CDR1 SQVTM and CDR2 ANQGSEA. The CDR3 sequence is CSAERGGGNTEAFF. In DNA form, the CDR3 reads TGCAGCGCTGAAAGGGGCGGGGGGAACACTGAAGCTTTCTTT.

The chain couples TRBV9 to TRBJ2-2, with 9 bases fitting TRBD2. The CDR3 extends over 15 amino acids. Germline CDR1 and CDR2: SGDLS and YYNGEE. Trimming removed 4 bases from V and 4 bases from J; junction bases left unmatched: 5. The CDR3 DNA sequence: TGTGCCAGCAGCTTGCGACTAGCGGCCACCGGGGAGCTGTTTTTT. Translation gives CASSLRLAATGELFF. The full variable domain, in which reference TRBV9 and TRBJ2-2 provide the parts outside the CDR3, is DSGVTQTPKHLITATGQRVTLRCSPRSGDLSVYWYQQSLDQGLQFLIQYYNGEERAKGNILERFSAQQFPDLHSELNLSSLELGDSALYFCASSLRLAATGELFFGEGSRLTVL.

This clone was seen only a few times. The rearrangement uses TRBV4-2 and TRBJ2-2; TRBD2 matches 12 bases. V was pared by 0 bases and J by 5 bases, with 1 base of the junction left unmatched. The CDR3 contains 16 residues. Germline CDR1 is LGHNA and CDR2 is YNFKEQ. In nucleotides, the CDR3 is TGTGCCAGCAGCCAAGAGACTAGCGGGAGTACCGGGGAGCTGTTTTTT. Amino acid sequence: CASSQETSGSTGELFF.

The gene calls are TRBV13 and TRBJ2-7; D might be TRBD1 (5 bases). Trimming removed 5 bases from V and 0 bases from J, with 11 bases in between. The CDR3 covers 14 residues. CDR1 and CDR2 (germline): PRHDT, FYEKMQ (reference sequence). The CDR3 loop reads CASSAVGLSYEQYV. CDR3 bases: TGTGCCAGCAGCGCTGTGGGGCTCTCCTACGAGCAGTACGTC.

This clone has a handful of counts. The J gene is TRBJ2-7, the V gene TRBV18; 7 bases map to TRBD1. J was trimmed by 3 bases and V by 3 bases; bases with no gene match: 2. The length of the CDR3 is 13 residues. CDR1 is KGHSH and CDR2 is LQKENI in the germline V gene. The CDR3 spells CASSPRDSYEQYF. The CDR3 DNA is TGTGCCAGCTCACCGAGGGACAGCTACGAGCAGTACTTC.

The rearrangement links TRBV6-1 to TRBJ2-5, with 12 positions matching TRBD2. J lost 2 bases, V lost 2 bases, and 0 bases had no gene match. CDR1 and CDR2 (germline): MNHNS, SASEGT. There are 15 residues in the CDR3. DNA for the CDR3: TGTGCCAGCAGTGAACTAGCGGGAGGGCAAGAGACCCAGTACTTC. Its translation: CASSELAGGQETQYF.

The chain employs TRBV5-1 and TRBJ2-7; D is perhaps TRBD1 (5 bases). The germline CDR1 and CDR2 sequences are SGHRS and YFSETQ. The CDR3 spans 15 residues. The V and J ends lost 0 bases and 3 bases respectively, with 13 bases between them. The CDR3 DNA reads as TGCGCCAGCAGCTTGGAAATTGGGGCTAGCTACGAGCAGTACTTC. Translated, it gives CASSLEIGASYEQYF.